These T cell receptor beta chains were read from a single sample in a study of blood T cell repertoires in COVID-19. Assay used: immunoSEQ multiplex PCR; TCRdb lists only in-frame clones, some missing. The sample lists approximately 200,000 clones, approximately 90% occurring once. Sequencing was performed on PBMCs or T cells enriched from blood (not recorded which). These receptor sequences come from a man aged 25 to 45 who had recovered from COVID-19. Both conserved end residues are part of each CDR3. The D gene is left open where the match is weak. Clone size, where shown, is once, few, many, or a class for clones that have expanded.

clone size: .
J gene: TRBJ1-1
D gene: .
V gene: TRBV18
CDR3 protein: CASYTGLPTNTEAFF
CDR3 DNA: TGTGCCAGCTATACAGGGCTTCCCACAAACACTGAAGCTTTCTTT

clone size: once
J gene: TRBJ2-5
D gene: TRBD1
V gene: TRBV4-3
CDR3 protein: CASSQALDRGDLRETQYF
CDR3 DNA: TGCGCCAGCAGCCAAGCTCTGGACAGGGGAGATCTTCGGGAGACCCAGTACTTC

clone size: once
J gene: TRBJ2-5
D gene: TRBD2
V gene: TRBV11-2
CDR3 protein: CASSLGVSGGEETQYF
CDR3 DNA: TGTGCCAGCAGCTTAGGGGTTAGCGGGGGAGAAGAGACCCAGTACTTC

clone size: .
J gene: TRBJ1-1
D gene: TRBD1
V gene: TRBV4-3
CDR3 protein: CASSQTITGTGPGAFF
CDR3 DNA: TGCGCCAGCAGCCAGACAATTACCGGGACAGGCCCTGGGGCTTTCTTT

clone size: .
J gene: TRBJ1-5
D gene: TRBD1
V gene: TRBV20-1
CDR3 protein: CSASLDRDRGFIGNQPQHF
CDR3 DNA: TGCAGTGCTAGTTTAGACCGGGACAGGGGATTTATCGGCAATCAGCCCCAGCATTTT

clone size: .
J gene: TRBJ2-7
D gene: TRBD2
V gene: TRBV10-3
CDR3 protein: CATQVGTSGRYEQYF
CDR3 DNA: TGTGCCACCCAAGTCGGGACTAGCGGGAGATACGAGCAGTACTTC

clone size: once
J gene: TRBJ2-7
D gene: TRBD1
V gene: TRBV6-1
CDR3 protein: CASSKGTGGIGNYEQYF
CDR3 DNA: TGTGCCAGCAGTAAAGGGACAGGGGGTATTGGCAATTACGAGCAGTACTTC

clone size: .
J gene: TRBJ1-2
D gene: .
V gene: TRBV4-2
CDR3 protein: CASSQDVGGTDYGYTF
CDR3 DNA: TGTGCCAGCAGCCAAGATGTCGGGGGGACGGACTATGGCTACACCTTC

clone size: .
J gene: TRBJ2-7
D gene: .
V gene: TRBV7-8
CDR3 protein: CASSLGPAREQYF
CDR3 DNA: TGTGCCAGCAGCTTAGGCCCCGCGAGGGAGCAGTACTTC

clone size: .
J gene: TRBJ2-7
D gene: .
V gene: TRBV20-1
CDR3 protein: CSARELGQYF
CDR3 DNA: TGCAGTGCTAGAGAACTAGGCCAGTACTTC

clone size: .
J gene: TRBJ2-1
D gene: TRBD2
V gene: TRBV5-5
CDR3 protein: CASSPLAVSSYNEQFF
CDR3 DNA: TGTGCCAGCAGCCCACTAGCGGTTAGCTCCTACAATGAGCAGTTCTTC

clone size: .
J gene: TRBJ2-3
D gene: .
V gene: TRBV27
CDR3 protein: CASSKRLDSDTQYF
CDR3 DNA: TGTGCCAGCAGTAAGCGACTAGACTCAGATACGCAGTATTTT

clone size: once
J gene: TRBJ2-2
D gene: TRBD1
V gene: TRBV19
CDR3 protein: CASSIAGTANTGELFF
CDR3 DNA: TGTGCCAGTAGTATAGCCGGGACAGCGAACACCGGGGAGCTGTTTTTT

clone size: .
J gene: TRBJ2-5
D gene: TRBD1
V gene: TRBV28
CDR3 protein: CASSLWSGGEETQYF
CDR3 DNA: TGTGCCAGCAGTTTATGGTCAGGGGGCGAGGAGACCCAGTACTTC

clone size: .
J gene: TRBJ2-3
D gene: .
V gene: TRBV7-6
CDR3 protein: CASSLPRAKSTDTQYF
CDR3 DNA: TGTGCCAGCAGCTTACCGAGGGCCAAGAGCACAGATACGCAGTATTTT

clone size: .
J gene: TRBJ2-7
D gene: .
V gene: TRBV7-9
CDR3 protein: CASSLGGQSYEQYF
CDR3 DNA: TGTGCCAGCAGCTTAGGGGGCCAGAGCTACGAGCAGTACTTC

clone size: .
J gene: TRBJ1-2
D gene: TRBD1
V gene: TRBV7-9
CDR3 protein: CASSLKTTGNYGYTF
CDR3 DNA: TGTGCCAGCAGCTTAAAAACGACAGGGAACTATGGCTACACCTTC

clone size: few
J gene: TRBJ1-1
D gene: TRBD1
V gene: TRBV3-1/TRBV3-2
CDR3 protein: CASSSSKQGVGAFF
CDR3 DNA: TGTGCCAGCAGCTCATCTAAACAGGGGGTCGGAGCTTTCTTT

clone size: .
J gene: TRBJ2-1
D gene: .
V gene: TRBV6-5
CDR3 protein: CASSYSQGPNEQFF
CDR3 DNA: TGTGCCAGCAGTTACTCCCAGGGTCCCAATGAGCAGTTCTTC

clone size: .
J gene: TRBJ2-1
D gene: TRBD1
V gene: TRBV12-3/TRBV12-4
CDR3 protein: CASSFQGDNEQFF
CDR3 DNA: TGTGCCAGCAGTTTCCAGGGGGACAATGAGCAGTTCTTC

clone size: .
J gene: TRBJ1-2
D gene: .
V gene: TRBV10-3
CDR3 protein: CAIGEPYLYGYTF
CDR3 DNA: TGTGCCATCGGGGAGCCATACCTCTATGGCTACACCTTC

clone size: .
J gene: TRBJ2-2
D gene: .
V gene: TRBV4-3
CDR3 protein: CASSQVDRSHTGELFF
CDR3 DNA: TGCGCCAGCAGCCAAGTTGACAGGTCTCATACCGGGGAGCTGTTTTTT

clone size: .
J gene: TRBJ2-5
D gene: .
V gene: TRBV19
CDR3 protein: CASSMAGRETQYF
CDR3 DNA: TGTGCCAGTAGTATGGCAGGCCGGGAGACCCAGTACTTC